Shown below are 22 T cell receptor beta chains from a single sample sequenced in a study of cytomegalovirus exposure and HLA in healthy donors. Clones were sequenced by immunoSEQ multiplex PCR, and TCRdb holds only the in-frame ones, with some missing. The table includes some 140,000 clones, about 91% detected once. Sequencing was performed on PBMCs. These receptors were obtained from a young woman in good health and CMV-seropositive.

This clone was recorded once. The chain couples TRBV19 to TRBJ1-4, with D possibly TRBD1 on 5 matching bases. The CDR3 totals 14 residues. V lost 5 bases and J 5 bases, leaving 12 bases between the germline ends. Germline V lookup: CDR1 LNHDA, CDR2 SQIVND (reference sequence). CDR3: CASSPRGLNEKLFF. The CDR3 DNA reads as TGTGCCAGTAGTCCAAGGGGATTAAATGAAAAACTGTTTTTT.

The V call is TRBV19, the J call TRBJ2-1; D might be TRBD1 (6 bases). The CDR3 sequence is 13 residues long. CDR1 and CDR2 from the germline V gene are LNHDA and SQIVND (reference sequence). V lost 5 bases to trimming and J lost 10 bases, with 15 bases between them. This CDR3 is CASSFGFGGEQFF. In DNA, the CDR3 is TGTGCCAGTAGTTTTGGATTTGGGGGCGAGCAGTTCTTC. Filled out from reference TRBV19 and TRBJ2-1, the complete variable domain reads DGGITQSPKYLFRKEGQNVTLSCEQNLNHDAMYWYRQDPGQGLRLIYYSQIVNDFQKGDIAEGYSVSREKKESFPLTVTSAQKNPTAFYLCASSFGFGGEQFFGPGTRLTVL.

Notes on this clone: The sample has other DNA sequences that encode this CDR3 too. V gene TRBV30 combines with J gene TRBJ1-2; D gene uncertain. The V end lost 2 bases, the J end lost 5 bases, and 9 bases lay between the germline ends. This CDR3 region has 12 residues. Germline V gene data show CDR1 as GTSNPN and CDR2 as SVGIG (reference sequence). CDR3 sequence: CAWSPGTYGYTF. The CDR3 DNA sequence: TGTGCCTGGAGTCCGGGTACTTATGGCTACACCTTC.

The chain joins TRBV5-6 to TRBJ2-7, with 11 bases fitting TRBD2. V was clipped by 4 bases and J by 3 bases; unmatched bases: 9. Germline CDR1 reads SGHDT; CDR2 reads YYEEEE. The length of the CDR3 is 16 residues. The CDR3 bases are TGTGCCAGCAGCGGTTTAGCGGGGGGGCCCGACTACGAGCAGTACTTC. It yields the protein CASSGLAGGPDYEQYF.

The V call is TRBV11-2, the J call TRBJ2-4, with 8 bases aligning to TRBD2. J lost 8 bases, V lost 6 bases, and 6 bases had no gene match. The V gene's germline CDR1 is SGHAT and CDR2 FQNNGV. This CDR3 region has 13 residues. The CDR3 DNA follows: TGTGCCAGCAGTCCCGCGGGGGGAGACATTCAGTACTTC. It encodes CASSPAGGDIQYF.

This clone appeared once. The V and J genes are TRBV11-2 and TRBJ2-7; 8 nucleotides match TRBD2. CDR3 length: 15 amino acids. From germline, CDR1 is SGHAT and CDR2 FQNNGV. Unmatched junction bases numbered 4, after V lost 0 bases and J lost 3 bases. DNA for the CDR3: TGTGCCAGCAGCTTAGAATGGGGGACTAGCTACGAGCAGTACTTC. Translated, it gives CASSLEWGTSYEQYF.

The gene calls are TRBV7-6 and TRBJ2-2; 12 bases are shared with TRBD2. The CDR3 has 16 amino acids. The V and J ends lost 4 bases and 7 bases, in that order; junction bases with no gene match: 7. Germline loops: CDR1 SGHVS, CDR2 FNYEAQ. CDR3 protein: CASSSTLAGGNGELFF. CDR3 sequence (DNA): TGTGCCAGCAGCTCCACTCTAGCGGGGGGGAACGGGGAGCTGTTTTTT.

The gene calls are TRBV5-5 and TRBJ2-5; D might be TRBD1 (6 bases). Trimming pared 0 bases from V and 4 bases from J, leaving 13 bases between. CDR1 and CDR2 from the germline V gene are SGHKS and YYEKEE (reference sequence). This CDR3 has 15 residues. CDR3 amino acids: CASSLVAGDGETQYF. For the CDR3, the DNA is TGTGCCAGCAGCTTGGTAGCAGGGGACGGAGAGACCCAGTACTTC.

This chain connects TRBV19 to TRBJ2-7; 7 bases line up with TRBD1. The CDR3 runs 15 residues. The germline V gene has CDR1 LNHDA and CDR2 SQIVND (reference sequence). Trimming cost V 4 bases and J 4 bases; bases outside gene matches: 10. The chain's CDR3 is CASSTFLQGSYEQYF. The CDR3 DNA reads TGTGCCAGTAGTACTTTTCTACAGGGGTCGTACGAGCAGTACTTC.

The chain links TRBV6-5 to TRBJ2-5; TRBD1 is a possible D gene (5 bases). This CDR3 has 13 residues. Germline V lookup: CDR1 MNHEY, CDR2 SVGAGI. Trimming took 5 bases from V and 2 from J, leaving 9 bases between them. CDR3 coding DNA: TGTGCCAGCAGTACAGGCCTACAAGAGACCCAGTACTTC. This translates into CASSTGLQETQYF.

The chain links TRBV9 to TRBJ1-3; the D gene is possibly TRBD1 (6 bases). V was shortened by 3 bases and J by 0 bases, with 10 bases between the two germline ends. The CDR3 extends over 15 amino acids. CDR1 SGDLS and CDR2 YYNGEE come from the germline V gene. CDR3 sequence: CASSGTGSSGNTIYF. In nucleotides, the CDR3 is TGTGCCAGCAGCGGAACAGGGTCCTCTGGAAACACCATATATTTT. Based on the CDR3 plus reference TRBV9 and TRBJ1-3, the full variable domain is DSGVTQTPKHLITATGQRVTLRCSPRSGDLSVYWYQQSLDQGLQFLIQYYNGEERAKGNILERFSAQQFPDLHSELNLSSLELGDSALYFCASSGTGSSGNTIYFGEGSWLTVV.

The chain has TRBV5-4 and TRBJ2-3; D not resolved. The CDR3 has 15 amino acids. The germline V gene has CDR1 SGHNT and CDR2 YYREEE (reference sequence). V was clipped by 0 bases and J by 6 bases, with 14 bases between them. The CDR3 region has the DNA TGTGCCAGCAGCTTGGCCTATCTAGGTCAGGATACGCAGTATTTT. This translates into CASSLAYLGQDTQYF.

The V gene is TRBV23-1, the J gene TRBJ1-4; TRBD1 matches at 7 bases. TRBV23-1 is labeled an ORF, and its function is uncertain. J lost 8 bases, V lost 0 bases, and 3 bases had no gene match. There are 14 residues in the CDR3. The CDR3 is CASSQSGQREKLFF. The DNA of the CDR3 is TGCGCCAGCAGTCAATCGGGACAGCGGGAAAAACTGTTTTTT.

The V call is TRBV29-1, the J call TRBJ2-7; TRBD2 aligns across 7 bases. There are 13 residues in the CDR3. V shed 1 base and J 4 bases; nucleotides not matched to a gene: 4. The germline gives CDR1 SQVTM, CDR2 ANQGSEA. The CDR3: CSVEGGGEYEQYF. The CDR3 DNA follows: TGCAGCGTTGAAGGGGGAGGGGAGTACGAGCAGTACTTC.

The chain has TRBV6-6 and TRBJ2-7; maybe TRBD1 (5 bases). The germline V gene encodes CDR1 MNHNY and CDR2 SVGAGI (reference sequence). The CDR3 extends over 14 amino acids. V lost 6 bases and J lost 4, with 16 bases in between. The CDR3 DNA reads TGTGCCAGCAGCCCGGCAGGGTGGCTGTACGAGCAGTACTTC. This codes for CASSPAGWLYEQYF.

The chain combines TRBV9 with TRBJ2-2; D uncertain. Germline-derived CDR1 and CDR2 are SGDLS and YYNGEE. This CDR3 region has 14 residues. The V end was cut by 0 bases, the J end by 0 bases, with 3 bases between. As DNA, the CDR3 is TGTGCCAGCAGCGTAGCAGCGAACACCGGGGAGCTGTTTTTT. The encoded protein is CASSVAANTGELFF.

The V gene is TRBV10-3, the J gene TRBJ1-2, with TRBD1 matching over 7 bases. V was clipped by 3 bases and J by 2 bases; unmatched bases: 9. CDR3 length equals 16 residues. Germline values: CDR1 ENHRY, CDR2 SYGVKD. In DNA form, the CDR3 reads TGTGCCATCAGTGACCGGCAGGGGGTCGTAAACTATGGCTACACCTTC. Its protein product is CAISDRQGVVNYGYTF.

This chain links TRBV7-2 with TRBJ2-1, with D hard to call. Germline CDR1 is SGHTA and CDR2 is FQGNSA. Trimming left V 3 bases short and J 7 bases short, with 7 bases between. The CDR3 sequence is 12 residues long. CDR3 amino acids: CASSFTRNEQFF. The DNA of the CDR3 is TGTGCCAGCAGCTTCACGAGGAATGAGCAGTTCTTC.

CDR3 residues: CSATRLRIQYF. The CDR3 nucleotides are TGCAGTGCCACCCGCTTGAGAATTCAGTACTTC. The rearrangement joins TRBV20-1 to TRBJ2-4, with D unclear. The V and J ends lost 6 bases and 10 bases respectively, with 13 bases between them. The germline CDR1 and CDR2 sequences are DFQATT and SNEGSKA (reference sequence). The CDR3 sequence is 11 residues long.

In this sample, this clone turned up a few times. The CDR3 nucleotides read TGTGCCAGCAGCTTTCAGGGCGGTGAAGCTTTCTTT. This encodes CASSFQGGEAFF. The rearrangement uses TRBV7-3 and TRBJ1-1, with D possibly matching TRBD1 (5 bases). The CDR3 covers 12 residues. The germline V gene encodes CDR1 SGHTA and CDR2 FQGTGA. V lost 3 bases and J 7 bases, leaving 9 bases between the germline ends.

For the CDR3, the DNA is TGTGCCTACGACAGGGTCTTGGGGAATGAGCAGTTCTTC. Encoded protein: CAYDRVLGNEQFF. This chain links TRBV30 with TRBJ2-1, with 7 bases aligning to TRBD1. Germline CDR1 and CDR2: GTSNPN and SVGIG (reference sequence). V gave up 7 bases and J gave up 7 bases; unmatched junction bases: 10. CDR3 length: 13 amino acids.

The chain combines TRBV5-4 with TRBJ1-3; D not certain. The CDR3 runs to 15 residues. V lost 0 bases to trimming and J lost 2 bases, with 9 bases between them. Per the germline V gene, CDR1 is SGHNT and CDR2 is YYREEE (reference sequence). CDR3 in DNA: TGTGCCAGCAGCTTGGACTTGCAGGCTGGAAACACCATATATTTT. This translates into CASSLDLQAGNTIYF.